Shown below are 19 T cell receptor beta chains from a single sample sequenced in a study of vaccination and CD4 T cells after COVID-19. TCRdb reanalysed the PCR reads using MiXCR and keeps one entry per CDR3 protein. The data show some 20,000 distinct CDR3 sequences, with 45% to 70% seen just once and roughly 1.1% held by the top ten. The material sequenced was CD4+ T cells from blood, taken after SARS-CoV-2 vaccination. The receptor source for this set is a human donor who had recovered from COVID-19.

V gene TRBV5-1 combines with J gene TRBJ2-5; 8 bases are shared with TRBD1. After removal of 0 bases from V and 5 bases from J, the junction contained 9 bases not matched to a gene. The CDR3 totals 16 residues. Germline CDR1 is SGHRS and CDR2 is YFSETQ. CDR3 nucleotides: TGCGCCAGCAGCTTGGGAGGACAGGGCCCTGGCGAGACCCAGTACTTC. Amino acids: CASSLGGQGPGETQYF.

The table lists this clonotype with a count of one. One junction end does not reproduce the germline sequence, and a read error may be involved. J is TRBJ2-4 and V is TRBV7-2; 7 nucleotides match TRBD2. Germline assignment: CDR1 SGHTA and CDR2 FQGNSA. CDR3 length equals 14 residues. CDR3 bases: TGTGCCAGCGGCTTACGGGAGGCTCTAAACATTCAGTACTTC. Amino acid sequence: CASGLREALNIQYF.

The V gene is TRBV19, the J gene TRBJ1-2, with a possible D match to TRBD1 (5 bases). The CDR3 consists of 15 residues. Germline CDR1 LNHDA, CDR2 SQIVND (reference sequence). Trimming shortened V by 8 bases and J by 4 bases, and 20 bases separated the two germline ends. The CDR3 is CASVRESRASYGYTF. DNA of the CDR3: TGTGCCAGTGTCCGTGAGTCCAGGGCGAGCTATGGCTACACCTTC.

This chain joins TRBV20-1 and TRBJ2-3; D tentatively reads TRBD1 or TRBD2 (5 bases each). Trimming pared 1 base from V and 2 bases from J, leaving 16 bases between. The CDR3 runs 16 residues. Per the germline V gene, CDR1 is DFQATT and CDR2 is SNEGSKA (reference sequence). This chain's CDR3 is CSARAPWGSFTDTQYF. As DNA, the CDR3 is TGCAGTGCTAGAGCCCCTTGGGGGAGCTTCACAGATACGCAGTATTTT.

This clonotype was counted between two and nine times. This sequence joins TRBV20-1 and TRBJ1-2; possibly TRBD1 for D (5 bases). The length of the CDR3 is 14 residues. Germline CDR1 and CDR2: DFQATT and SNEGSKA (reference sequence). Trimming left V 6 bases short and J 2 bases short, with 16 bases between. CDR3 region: CSANQGLGNYGYTF. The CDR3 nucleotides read TGCAGTGCCAACCAGGGCCTAGGGAACTATGGCTACACCTTC.

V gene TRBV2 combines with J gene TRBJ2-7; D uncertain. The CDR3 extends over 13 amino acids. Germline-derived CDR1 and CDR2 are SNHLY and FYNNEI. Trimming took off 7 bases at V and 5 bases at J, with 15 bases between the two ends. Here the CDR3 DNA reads TGTGCCAGCAATGTGGGGAATGGCAACGAGCAGTACTTC. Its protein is CASNVGNGNEQYF.

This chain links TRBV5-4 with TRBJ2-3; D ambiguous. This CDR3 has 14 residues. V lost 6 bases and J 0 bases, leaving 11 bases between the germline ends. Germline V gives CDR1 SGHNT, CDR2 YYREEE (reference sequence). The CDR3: CASTFLRSTDTQYF. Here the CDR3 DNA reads TGTGCCAGCACATTCTTAAGGAGCACAGATACGCAGTATTTT. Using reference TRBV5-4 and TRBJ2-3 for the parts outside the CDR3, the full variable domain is ETGVTQSPTHLIKTRGQQVTLRCSSQSGHNTVSWYQQALGQGPQFIFQYYREEENGRGNFPPRFSGLQFPNYSSELNVNALELDDSALYLCASTFLRSTDTQYFGPGTRLTVL.

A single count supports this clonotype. The CDR3 sequence: CSARTGTGGTGELFF. The CDR3 region has the DNA TGCAGTGCTAGAACCGGGACAGGGGGCACCGGGGAGCTGTTTTTT. V is TRBV20-1 and J is TRBJ2-2, with 11 positions matching TRBD1. The CDR3 sequence is 15 residues long. Germline CDR1 reads DFQATT; CDR2 reads SNEGSKA (reference sequence). With V trimmed by 2 bases and J by 4 bases, 3 bases remained unmatched.

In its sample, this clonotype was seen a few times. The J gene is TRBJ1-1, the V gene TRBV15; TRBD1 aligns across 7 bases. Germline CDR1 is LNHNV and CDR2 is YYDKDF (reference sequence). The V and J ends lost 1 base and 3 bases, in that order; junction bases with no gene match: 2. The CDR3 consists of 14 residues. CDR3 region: CATSRGQGDTEAFF. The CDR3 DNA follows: TGTGCCACCAGCAGAGGTCAGGGGGACACTGAAGCTTTCTTT.

CDR3 loop: CATSRHTRYRGKTYTGELFF. The CDR3 region has the DNA TGTGCCACCAGCAGACACACCCGGTACAGGGGAAAAACGTACACCGGGGAGCTGTTTTTT. This rearrangement joins TRBV15 to TRBJ2-2; 7 bases agree with TRBD1. Trimming removed 2 bases from V and 3 bases from J; junction bases left unmatched: 18. The germline CDR1 and CDR2 sequences are LNHNV and YYDKDF (reference sequence). The CDR3 sequence is 20 residues long. The whole variable domain, remainder taken from reference TRBV15 and TRBJ2-2, is DAMVIQNPRYQVTQFGKPVTLSCSQTLNHNVMYWYQQKSSQAPKLLFHYYDKDFNNEADTPDNFQSRRPNTSFCFLDIRSPGLGDTAMYLCATSRHTRYRGKTYTGELFFGEGSRLTVL.

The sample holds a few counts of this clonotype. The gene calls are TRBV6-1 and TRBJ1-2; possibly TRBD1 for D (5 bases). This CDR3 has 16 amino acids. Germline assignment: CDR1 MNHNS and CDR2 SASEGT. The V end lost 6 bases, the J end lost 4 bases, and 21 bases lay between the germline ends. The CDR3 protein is CASSYLSLQGIYGYTF. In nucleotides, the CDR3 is TGTGCCAGCAGCTATCTGTCTCTCCAGGGAATCTATGGCTACACCTTC.

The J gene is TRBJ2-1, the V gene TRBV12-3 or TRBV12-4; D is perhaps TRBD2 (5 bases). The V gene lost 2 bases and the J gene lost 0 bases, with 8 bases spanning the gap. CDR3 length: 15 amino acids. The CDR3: CASSLRRDSYNEQFF. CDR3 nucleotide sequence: TGTGCCAGCAGTTTACGACGGGACTCCTACAATGAGCAGTTCTTC.

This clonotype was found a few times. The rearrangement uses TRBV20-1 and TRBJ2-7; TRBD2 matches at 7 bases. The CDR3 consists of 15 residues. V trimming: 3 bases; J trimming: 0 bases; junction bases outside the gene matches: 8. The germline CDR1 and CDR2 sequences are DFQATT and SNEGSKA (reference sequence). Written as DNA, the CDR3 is TGCAGTGCTAGGGACGCTAGCGGAAACTCCTACGAGCAGTACTTC. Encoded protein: CSARDASGNSYEQYF.

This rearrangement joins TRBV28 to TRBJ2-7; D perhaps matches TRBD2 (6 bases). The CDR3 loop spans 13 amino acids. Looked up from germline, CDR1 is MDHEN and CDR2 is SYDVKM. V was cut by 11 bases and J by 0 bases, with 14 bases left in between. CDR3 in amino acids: CALSGQSSYEQYF. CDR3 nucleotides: TGTGCCCTAAGCGGGCAGAGCTCCTACGAGCAGTACTTC.

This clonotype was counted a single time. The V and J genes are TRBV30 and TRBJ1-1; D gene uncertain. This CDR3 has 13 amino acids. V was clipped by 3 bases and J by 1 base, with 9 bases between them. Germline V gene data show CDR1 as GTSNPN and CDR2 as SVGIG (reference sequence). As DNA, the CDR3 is TGTGCCTGGAGAGGAGATCCGAACACTGAAGCTTTCTTT. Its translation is CAWRGDPNTEAFF.

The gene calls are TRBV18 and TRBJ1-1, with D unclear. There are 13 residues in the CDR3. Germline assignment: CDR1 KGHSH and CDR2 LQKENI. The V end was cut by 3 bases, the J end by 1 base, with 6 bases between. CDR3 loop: CASSPGPNTEAFF. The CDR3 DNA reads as TGTGCCAGCTCACCGGGCCCGAACACTGAAGCTTTCTTT.

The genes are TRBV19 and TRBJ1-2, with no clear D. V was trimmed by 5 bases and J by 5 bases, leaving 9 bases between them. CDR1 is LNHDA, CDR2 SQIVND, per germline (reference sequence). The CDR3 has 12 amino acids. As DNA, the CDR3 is TGTGCCAGTAGTTCACGGAGTTATGGCTACACCTTC. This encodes CASSSRSYGYTF. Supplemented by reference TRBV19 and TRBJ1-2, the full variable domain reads DGGITQSPKYLFRKEGQNVTLSCEQNLNHDAMYWYRQDPGQGLRLIYYSQIVNDFQKGDIAEGYSVSREKKESFPLTVTSAQKNPTAFYLCASSSRSYGYTFGSGTRLTVV.

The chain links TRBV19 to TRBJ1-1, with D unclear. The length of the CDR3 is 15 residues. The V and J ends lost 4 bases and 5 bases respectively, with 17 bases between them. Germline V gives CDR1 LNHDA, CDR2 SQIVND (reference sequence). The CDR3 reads CASSRGGVERTEAFF. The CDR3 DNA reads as TGTGCCAGTAGTAGAGGCGGGGTAGAGAGGACTGAAGCTTTCTTT. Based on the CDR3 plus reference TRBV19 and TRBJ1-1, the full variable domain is DGGITQSPKYLFRKEGQNVTLSCEQNLNHDAMYWYRQDPGQGLRLIYYSQIVNDFQKGDIAEGYSVSREKKESFPLTVTSAQKNPTAFYLCASSRGGVERTEAFFGQGTRLTVV.

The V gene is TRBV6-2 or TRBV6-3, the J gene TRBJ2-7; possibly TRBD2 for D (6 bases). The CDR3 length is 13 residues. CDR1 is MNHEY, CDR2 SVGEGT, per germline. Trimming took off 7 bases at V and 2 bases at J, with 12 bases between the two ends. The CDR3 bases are TGTGCCAGCAAGAGGGACTCAACCTACGAGCAGTACTTC. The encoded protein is CASKRDSTYEQYF.